Listed here are 13 T cell receptor beta chains from one sample, sequenced in a study of naive and memory T cell subsets. Indicated treatment: skin biopsy from PPD injection site in Mantoux-positive individual. A UMI-containing oligonucleotide was joined by 3' ligation to the TCR cDNA template. Amplification of ligated cDNA took four PCR rounds with SP2 and nested alpha and beta constant primers. TCRdb recomputed calls from the UMI-ligation and nested PCR reads with MiXCR, one row per CDR3 protein. The sample contains fewer than 35,000 distinct CDR3 sequences, less than 8.5% of which appear only once. The sequencing used skin, collected from a tuberculin skin test site. These receptors all stem from an adult in good health.

This clonotype was detected many times. This chain links TRBV10-2 with TRBJ2-2; D may be TRBD1 (5 bases). The CDR3 consists of 14 residues. V lost 6 bases, J lost 4 bases, and 12 bases lay in between. Germline loops: CDR1 WSHSY, CDR2 SAAADI. In DNA form, the CDR3 reads TGCGCCAGCAGAGCACGACAGTTCACCGGGGAGCTGTTTTTT. Amino acid sequence: CASRARQFTGELFF.

This clonotype appeared many times. A much larger clone sits a single nucleotide away, making a read error possible. J is TRBJ2-7 and V is TRBV7-2, with a tentative D call TRBD1 (6 bases). Per the germline V gene, CDR1 is SGHTA and CDR2 is FQGNSA. The CDR3 has 15 amino acids. CDR3 nucleotides: TGTGCCAGGAGCTCACAGGGAGACTACTCCTACGAGCAGTACTTC. It encodes CARSSQGDYSYEQYF.

This clonotype came up many times. This sequence joins TRBV12-3 or TRBV12-4 and TRBJ2-1; possible D gene TRBD2, 5 bases. The V end was cut by 8 bases, the J end by 3 bases, with 26 bases between. The CDR3 contains 18 residues. The CDR3 protein is CASFTGGDQATIYNEQFF. The CDR3 bases are TGTGCCAGCTTTACCGGAGGCGACCAGGCAACGATCTACAATGAGCAGTTCTTC.

This clonotype has a handful of counts. V gene TRBV27 combines with J gene TRBJ2-2, with D perhaps TRBD1 or TRBD2 (7 bases each). V was shortened by 5 bases and J by 5 bases, with 15 bases between the two germline ends. The CDR3 has 15 residues. Germline CDR1 MNHEY, CDR2 SMNVEV (reference sequence). Here the CDR3 DNA reads TGTGCCAGCAGTGCCTACAGGGGAGGGACCGGGGAGCTGTTTTTT. Residues: CASSAYRGGTGELFF.

Only a few counts were recorded for this clonotype. The chain combines TRBV5-6 with TRBJ1-3, with TRBD1 matching 8 bases. CDR1 is SGHDT and CDR2 is YYEEEE in the germline V gene. V shed 0 bases and J 2 bases; nucleotides not matched to a gene: 10. The CDR3 sequence is 18 residues long. The chain's CDR3 is CASSLVAAGGRTGNTIYF. The CDR3 DNA sequence: TGTGCCAGCAGCTTGGTCGCGGCAGGGGGCAGAACTGGAAACACCATATATTTT.

At least ten counts were recorded for this clonotype. The rearrangement joins TRBV13 to TRBJ1-1; no reliable D call. Trimming shortened V by 5 bases and J by 1 base, and 8 bases separated the two germline ends. The CDR3 is made up of 13 amino acids. Germline CDR1 reads PRHDT; CDR2 reads FYEKMQ (reference sequence). This CDR3 reads CASSKARNTEAFF. CDR3 bases: TGTGCCAGCAGCAAAGCACGGAACACTGAAGCTTTCTTT.

This clonotype has ten or more counts. As DNA, the CDR3 is TGTGCCAGCAGCGTGAGCCCCAACAATGAGCAGTTCTTC. Protein: CASSVSPNNEQFF. The chain employs TRBV7-3 and TRBJ2-1; D is ambiguous. The CDR3 runs to 13 residues. In germline, CDR1 is SGHTA, CDR2 FQGTGA. V lost 5 bases and J lost 5, with 10 bases in between.

This clonotype was found a few times. The chain uses TRBV2 and TRBJ1-3; the D is unclear. The V gene lost 6 bases and the J gene lost 4 bases, with 16 bases spanning the gap. The germline CDR1 and CDR2 sequences are SNHLY and FYNNEI. This CDR3 is 15 amino acids long. In DNA form, the CDR3 reads TGTGCCAGCAGGATATCTCATTTGGGGGGAAACACCATATATTTT. This gives the protein CASRISHLGGNTIYF.

In this sample, this clonotype turned up many times. The rearrangement uses TRBV3-1 and TRBJ2-1, with 7 positions matching TRBD2. The germline CDR1 and CDR2 sequences are LGHDT and YNNKEL (reference sequence). The V segment lost 0 bases and the J segment 4 bases; nucleotides outside the gene matches: 6. This CDR3 is 16 amino acids long. The CDR3 sequence: CASSQDSSGRYNEQFF. The CDR3 DNA reads as TGTGCCAGCAGCCAAGACTCTAGCGGCCGATACAATGAGCAGTTCTTC.

The table lists this clonotype with many counts. The chain carries TRBV9 and TRBJ1-6; 7 bases agree with TRBD1. Trimming cost V 3 bases and J 8 bases; bases outside gene matches: 11. Germline CDR1 and CDR2: SGDLS and YYNGEE. The CDR3 totals 16 residues. The CDR3 loop is CASSAGTEPLYSPLHF. The CDR3 DNA sequence: TGTGCCAGCAGCGCGGGGACAGAACCTCTCTATTCACCCCTCCACTTT.

This clonotype was seen ten or more times. This chain connects TRBV2 to TRBJ2-7; TRBD2 aligns across 7 bases. Looked up from germline, CDR1 is SNHLY and CDR2 is FYNNEI. With 1 base clipped from V and 3 bases from J, the junction kept 3 bases outside the gene matches. The CDR3 has 14 amino acids. This CDR3 is CASSEGASGYEQYF. The CDR3 region has the DNA TGTGCCAGCAGTGAAGGGGCTAGCGGCTACGAGCAGTACTTC.

This clonotype was seen many times. This chain connects TRBV5-4 to TRBJ2-6; D uncertain. The CDR3 is 18 residues long. Trimming took off 4 bases at V and 2 bases at J, with 19 bases between the two ends. Germline-derived CDR1 and CDR2 are SGHNT and YYREEE (reference sequence). This CDR3 reads CASSPTAARITGANVLTF. The DNA for the CDR3 is TGTGCCAGCAGCCCGACCGCGGCAAGGATAACTGGGGCCAACGTCCTGACTTTC. Drawing the rest from reference TRBV5-4 and TRBJ2-6, the complete variable domain is ETGVTQSPTHLIKTRGQQVTLRCSSQSGHNTVSWYQQALGQGPQFIFQYYREEENGRGNFPPRFSGLQFPNYSSELNVNALELDDSALYLCASSPTAARITGANVLTFGAGSRLTVL.

This clonotype is medium-sized within its sample. The CDR3 DNA reads as TGTGCCAGCAGCTTGACAGGGACAAACACCGGGGAGCTGTTTTTT. Amino acid sequence: CASSLTGTNTGELFF. J is TRBJ2-2 and V is TRBV5-6; D may be TRBD1 (6 bases). Deletions cut 1 base from V and 2 bases from J, with 9 bases between. There are 15 residues in the CDR3. Germline-derived CDR1 and CDR2 are SGHDT and YYEEEE.